Below, one T cell receptor beta chain is given with its context. Its target is not known. This sample was included in a study of cytotoxic CD8 clonotypes in ibrutinib-treated CLL. Study results and caveats: Shared public clonotypes were rare, and on treatment they either got smaller or stayed the same.

V lost 1 base and J 5 bases, leaving 9 bases between the germline ends. The germline V gene encodes CDR1 SGHAT and CDR2 FQNNGV. The CDR3 contains 13 residues. Sequencing used immunoSEQ multiplex PCR; TCRdb keeps in-frame clones, though not all of them. The repertoire holds 110,000 to 150,000 clones, with 79% as singletons. Sequenced material: PBMCs, taken after 12 months of ibrutinib treatment. The sequence came from a human donor with chronic lymphocytic leukemia. The chain has TRBV11-2 and TRBJ2-7; D gene ambiguous. CDR3 sequence: CASSLGFWNEQYF. The CDR3 region has the DNA TGTGCCAGCAGCTTAGGCTTTTGGAACGAGCAGTACTTC.